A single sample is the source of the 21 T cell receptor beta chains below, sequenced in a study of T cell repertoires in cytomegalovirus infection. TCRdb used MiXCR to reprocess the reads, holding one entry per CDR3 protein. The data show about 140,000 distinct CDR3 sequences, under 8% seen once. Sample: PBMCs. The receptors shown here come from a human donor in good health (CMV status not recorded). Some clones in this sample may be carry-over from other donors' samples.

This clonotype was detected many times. The CDR3 loop reads CASSSRLGGGYEQYF. The CDR3 coding sequence is TGTGCCAGCAGTTCCCGACTGGGCGGGGGCTACGAGCAGTACTTC. V gene TRBV28 combines with J gene TRBJ2-7, with 7 bases matching TRBD2. There are 15 residues in the CDR3. The J segment lost 3 bases and the V segment lost 4 bases, leaving 9 bases of the junction unmatched. Germline V gene data show CDR1 as MDHEN and CDR2 as SYDVKM.

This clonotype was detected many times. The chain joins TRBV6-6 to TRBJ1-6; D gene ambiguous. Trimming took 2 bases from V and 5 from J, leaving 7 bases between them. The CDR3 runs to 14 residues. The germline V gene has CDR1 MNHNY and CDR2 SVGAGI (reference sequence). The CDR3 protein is CASSYGQDNSPLHF. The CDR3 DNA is TGTGCCAGCAGTTACGGGCAGGATAATTCACCCCTCCACTTT.

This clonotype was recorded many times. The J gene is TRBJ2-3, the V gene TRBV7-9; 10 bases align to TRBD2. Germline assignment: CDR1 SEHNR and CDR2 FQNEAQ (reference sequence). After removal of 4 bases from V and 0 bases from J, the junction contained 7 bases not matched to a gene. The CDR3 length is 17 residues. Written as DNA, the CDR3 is TGTGCCAGCAGCTCCGGAGCGGGGGGGCCTAGCACAGATACGCAGTATTTT. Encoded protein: CASSSGAGGPSTDTQYF.

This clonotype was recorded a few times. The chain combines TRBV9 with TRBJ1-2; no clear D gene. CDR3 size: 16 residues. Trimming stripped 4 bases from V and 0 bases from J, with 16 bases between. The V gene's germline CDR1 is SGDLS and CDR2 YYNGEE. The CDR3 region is CASSPGHGVSNYGYTF. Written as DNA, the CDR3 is TGTGCCAGCAGCCCGGGCCATGGGGTATCTAACTATGGCTACACCTTC.

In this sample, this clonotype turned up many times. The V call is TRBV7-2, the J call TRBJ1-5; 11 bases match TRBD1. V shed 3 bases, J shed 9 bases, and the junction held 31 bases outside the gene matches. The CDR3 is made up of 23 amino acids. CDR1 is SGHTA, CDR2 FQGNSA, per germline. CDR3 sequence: CASSFSAGGLSSGTGGNDGPQHF. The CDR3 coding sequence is TGTGCCAGCAGCTTCTCCGCAGGCGGGTTGAGTTCAGGGACAGGGGGGAATGATGGGCCCCAGCATTTT.

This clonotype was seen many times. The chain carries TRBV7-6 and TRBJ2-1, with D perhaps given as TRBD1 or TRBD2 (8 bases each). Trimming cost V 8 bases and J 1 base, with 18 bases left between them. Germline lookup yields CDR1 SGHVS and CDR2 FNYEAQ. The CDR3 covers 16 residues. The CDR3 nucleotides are TGTGCCAGCCGTCGGGGGGGACAGGAGTCCTACAATGAGCAGTTCTTC. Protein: CASRRGGQESYNEQFF.

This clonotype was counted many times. In DNA form, the CDR3 reads TGTGCCAGCAGCTCGAACACCCTTATCGGGACCTCGAAGCCCCGCACCGGGGAGCTGTTTTTT. Protein: CASSSNTLIGTSKPRTGELFF. The chain has TRBV11-2 and TRBJ2-2, with D perhaps given as TRBD1 or TRBD2 (5 bases each). The V end lost 4 bases, the J end lost 4 bases, and 31 bases lay between the germline ends. From germline, CDR1 is SGHAT and CDR2 FQNNGV. This CDR3 region has 21 residues.

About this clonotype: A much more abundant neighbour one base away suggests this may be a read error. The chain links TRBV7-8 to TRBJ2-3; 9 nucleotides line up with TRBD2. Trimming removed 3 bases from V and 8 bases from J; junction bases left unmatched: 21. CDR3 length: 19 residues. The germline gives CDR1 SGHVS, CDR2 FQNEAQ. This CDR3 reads CASSLGGSGGGDILATQYF. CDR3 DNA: TGTGCCAGCAGCTTGGGTGGTAGCGGGGGAGGGGACATACTCGCTACGCAGTATTTT.

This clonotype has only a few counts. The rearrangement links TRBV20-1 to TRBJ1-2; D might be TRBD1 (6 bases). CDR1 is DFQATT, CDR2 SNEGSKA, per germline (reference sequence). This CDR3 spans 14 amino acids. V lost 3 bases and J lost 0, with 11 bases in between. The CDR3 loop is CSASRGRANYGYTF. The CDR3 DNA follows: TGCAGTGCTAGCAGGGGCCGTGCTAACTATGGCTACACCTTC.

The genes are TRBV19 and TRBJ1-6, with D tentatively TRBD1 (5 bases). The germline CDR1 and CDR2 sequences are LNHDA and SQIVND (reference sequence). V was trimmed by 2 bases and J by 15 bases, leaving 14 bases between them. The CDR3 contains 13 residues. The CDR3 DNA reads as TGTGCCAGTAGTATAAGACAGACCGCATTCCTCCACTTT. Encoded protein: CASSIRQTAFLHF. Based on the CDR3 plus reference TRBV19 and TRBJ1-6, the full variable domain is DGGITQSPKYLFRKEGQNVTLSCEQNLNHDAMYWYRQDPGQGLRLIYYSQIVNDFQKGDIAEGYSVSREKKESFPLTVTSAQKNPTAFYLCASSIRQTAFLHFGNGTRLTVT.

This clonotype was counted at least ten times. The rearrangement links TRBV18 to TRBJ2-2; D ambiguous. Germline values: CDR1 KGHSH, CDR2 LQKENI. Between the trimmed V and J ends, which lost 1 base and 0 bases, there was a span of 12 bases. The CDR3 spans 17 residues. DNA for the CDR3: TGTGCCAGCTCACCACTTCGACAAAACGCGAACACCGGGGAGCTGTTTTTT. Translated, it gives CASSPLRQNANTGELFF.

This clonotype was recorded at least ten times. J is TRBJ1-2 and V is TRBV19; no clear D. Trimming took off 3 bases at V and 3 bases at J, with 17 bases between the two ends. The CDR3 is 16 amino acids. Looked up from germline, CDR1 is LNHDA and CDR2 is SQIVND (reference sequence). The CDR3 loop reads CASSISPEGGDYGYTF. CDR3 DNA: TGTGCCAGTAGTATCTCCCCAGAGGGAGGCGACTATGGCTACACCTTC.

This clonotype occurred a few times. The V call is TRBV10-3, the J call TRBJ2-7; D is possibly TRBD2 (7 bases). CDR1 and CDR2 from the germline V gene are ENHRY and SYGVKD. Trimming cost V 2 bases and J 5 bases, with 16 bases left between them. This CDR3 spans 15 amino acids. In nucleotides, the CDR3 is TGTGCCATCAGTGAGCCAGGCCGCGGGGGCCACGAGCAGTACTTC. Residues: CAISEPGRGGHEQYF.

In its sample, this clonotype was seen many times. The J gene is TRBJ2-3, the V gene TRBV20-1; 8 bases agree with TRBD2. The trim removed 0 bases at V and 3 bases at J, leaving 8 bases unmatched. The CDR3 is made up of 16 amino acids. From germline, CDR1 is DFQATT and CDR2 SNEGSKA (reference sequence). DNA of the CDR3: TGCAGTGCTAGAGATTGGCGGGGGGCGCGGACAGATACGCAGTATTTT. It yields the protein CSARDWRGARTDTQYF.

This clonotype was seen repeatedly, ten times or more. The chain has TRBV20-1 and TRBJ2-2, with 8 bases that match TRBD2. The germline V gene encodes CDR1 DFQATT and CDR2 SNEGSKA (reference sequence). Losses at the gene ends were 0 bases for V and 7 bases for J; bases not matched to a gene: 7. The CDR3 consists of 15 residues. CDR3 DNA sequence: TGCAGTGCTAGAGATAAACGGGAGGGAAACGGGGAGCTGTTTTTT. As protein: CSARDKREGNGELFF.

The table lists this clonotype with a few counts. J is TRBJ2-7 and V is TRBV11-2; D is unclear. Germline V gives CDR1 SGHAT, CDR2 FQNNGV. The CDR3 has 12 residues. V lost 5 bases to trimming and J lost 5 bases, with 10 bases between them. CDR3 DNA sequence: TGTGCCAGCAGCCGGGTGTCCGACGAGCAGTACTTC. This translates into CASSRVSDEQYF.

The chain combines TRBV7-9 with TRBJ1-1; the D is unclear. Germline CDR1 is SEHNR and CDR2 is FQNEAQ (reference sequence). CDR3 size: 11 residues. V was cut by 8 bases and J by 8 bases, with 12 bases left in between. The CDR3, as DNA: TGTGCCAGCTTTGACATGTTAGAAGCTTTCTTT. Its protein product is CASFDMLEAFF.

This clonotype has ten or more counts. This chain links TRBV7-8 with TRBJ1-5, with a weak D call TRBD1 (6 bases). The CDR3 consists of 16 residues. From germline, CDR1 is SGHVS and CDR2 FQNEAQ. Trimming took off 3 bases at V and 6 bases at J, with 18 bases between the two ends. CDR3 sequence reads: CASSLLYREKSQPQHF. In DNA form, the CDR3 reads TGTGCCAGCAGCTTGCTCTACAGGGAGAAGAGTCAGCCCCAGCATTTT.

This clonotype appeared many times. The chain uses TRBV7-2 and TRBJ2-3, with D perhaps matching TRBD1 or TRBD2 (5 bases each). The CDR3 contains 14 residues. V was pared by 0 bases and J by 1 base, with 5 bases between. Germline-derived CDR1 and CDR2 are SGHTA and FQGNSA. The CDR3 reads CASSLAGGTDTQYF. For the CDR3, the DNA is TGTGCCAGCAGCTTAGCGGGGGGCACAGATACGCAGTATTTT.

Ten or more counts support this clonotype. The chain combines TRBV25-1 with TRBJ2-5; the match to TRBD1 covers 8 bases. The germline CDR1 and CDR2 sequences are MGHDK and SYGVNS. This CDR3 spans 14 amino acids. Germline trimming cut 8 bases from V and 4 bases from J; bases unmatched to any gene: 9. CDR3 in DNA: TGTGCCAGCTCAAGAAACAGGGGGGCAGAGACCCAGTACTTC. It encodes CASSRNRGAETQYF.

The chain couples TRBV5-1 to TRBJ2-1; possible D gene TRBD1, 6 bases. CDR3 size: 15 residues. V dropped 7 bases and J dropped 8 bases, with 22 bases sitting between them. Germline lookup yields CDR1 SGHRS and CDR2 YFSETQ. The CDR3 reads CASFGRSPGADEQFF. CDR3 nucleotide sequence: TGCGCCAGCTTTGGGCGTTCCCCAGGGGCGGATGAGCAGTTCTTC.